This is a list of T cell receptor beta chains from one sample in a study of OX40 agonist ivuxolimab in advanced cancers. Sequencing used immunoSEQ multiplex PCR; TCRdb keeps in-frame clones, though not all of them. The table records 70,000 or so clones, 87% of them present only once. This sample comprised CD4+ or CD8+ T cells sorted from blood, obtained in a trial of the OX40 agonist ivuxolimab. These receptors all stem from an adult with an advanced solid tumor such as melanoma, head and neck, liver or kidney cancer. The CDR3 runs from the conserved cysteine through the conserved F or W. The D gene is left open where the match is weak. Clone sizes are given selectively: once, few, many, or a class where the clone is expanded.

d_call j_call v_call clone_size cdr3_aa cdr3_nt
TRBD2 TRBJ2-7 TRBV5-1 NA CASSPSGRAERYEQYF TGCGCCAGCAGCCCTAGCGGGAGGGCCGAGCGTTACGAGCAGTACTTC
NA TRBJ2-5 TRBV19 NA CATRRGTQETQYF TGTGCCACCCGTAGGGGGACTCAAGAGACCCAGTACTTC
TRBD1 TRBJ2-2 TRBV5-4 NA CASSRGQGDRTGELFF TGTGCCAGCAGCCGCGGACAGGGCGACCGCACCGGGGAGCTGTTTTTT
NA TRBJ1-1 TRBV19 NA CASMGVSSAPNTEAFF TGTGCCAGTATGGGGGTATCGTCGGCACCGAACACTGAAGCTTTCTTT
TRBD1 TRBJ1-2 TRBV28 NA CASSLWARGTGYTF TGTGCCAGCAGTTTATGGGCCAGGGGGACTGGCTACACCTTC
NA TRBJ1-2 TRBV28 NA CASSLIAGMGSGGYTF TGTGCCAGCAGTTTAATCGCGGGGATGGGCTCGGGTGGCTACACCTTC
TRBD1 TRBJ2-7 TRBV5-1 NA CASSGGQGFYEQYF TGCGCCAGCAGCGGTGGACAGGGATTTTACGAGCAGTACTTC
NA TRBJ1-2 TRBV5-6 NA CASSLWGRGPGYGYTF TGTGCCAGCAGCTTGTGGGGGCGGGGGCCGGGCTATGGCTACACCTTC
NA TRBJ1-4 TRBV6-5 NA CAAQDPTNEKLFF TGTGCCGCACAGGACCCAACTAATGAAAAACTGTTTTTT
NA TRBJ1-3 TRBV2 NA CASSERRSSGNTIYF TGTGCCAGCAGTGAACGGCGCAGCTCTGGAAACACCATATATTTT
NA TRBJ2-7 TRBV7-8 NA CASSLVGGTVYEQYF TGTGCCAGCAGCTTAGTGGGCGGAACGGTCTACGAGCAGTACTTC
NA TRBJ2-7 TRBV6-1 NA CASRRGSYEQYF TGTGCCAGCAGGAGGGGCTCCTACGAGCAGTACTTC
TRBD1 TRBJ1-4 TRBV27 NA CASSLQGANEKLFF TGTGCCAGCAGTTTACAGGGGGCTAATGAAAAACTGTTTTTT
NA TRBJ1-5 TRBV19 few CASIPTSSYETQPQHF TGTGCCAGTATCCCTACATCCTCCTACGAGACTCAGCCCCAGCATTTT
TRBD1 TRBJ1-1 TRBV27 NA CASKLGQGPEAFF TGTGCCAGCAAACTGGGACAGGGGCCTGAAGCTTTCTTT
NA TRBJ1-4 TRBV5-4 NA CASSSGASEKLFF TGTGCCAGCAGTTCCGGGGCCAGTGAAAAACTGTTTTTT
TRBD1 TRBJ1-1 TRBV2 NA CASSELYPAAGGYGEAFF TGTGCCAGCAGTGAACTATACCCGGCGGCAGGGGGGTACGGTGAAGCTTTCTTT
TRBD1 TRBJ1-2 TRBV28 NA CASRAGQVANYGYTF TGTGCCAGCAGGGCGGGACAGGTTGCTAACTATGGCTACACCTTC
NA TRBJ1-4 TRBV30 NA CAWTRGGEKLFF TGTGCCTGGACCAGGGGAGGAGAAAAACTGTTTTTT
NA TRBJ2-2 TRBV20-1 few CSAILNGELFF TGCAGTGCCATCCTCAACGGGGAGCTGTTTTTT
TRBD1 TRBJ1-2 TRBV7-9 few CASRLTGDNYGYTF TGTGCCAGCAGGTTGACAGGGGATAACTATGGCTACACCTTC
NA TRBJ2-3 TRBV6-1 NA CASSEGRITDTQYF TGTGCCAGCAGTGAAGGGCGCATCACAGATACGCAGTATTTT
TRBD1 TRBJ2-7 TRBV18 NA CASSRDRGYSYEQYF TGTGCCAGCTCACGGGACAGGGGTTACTCCTACGAGCAGTACTTC
NA TRBJ1-3 TRBV19 NA CASRDLTGPSGNTIYF TGTGCCAGTAGGGACCTTACAGGGCCCTCTGGAAACACCATATATTTT
NA TRBJ2-7 TRBV6-5 once CASSPGGSPAYEQYF TGTGCCAGCAGCCCTGGGGGTTCCCCCGCATACGAGCAGTACTTC
NA TRBJ2-1 TRBV20-1 NA CSARGAYEQFF TGCAGTGCTAGAGGCGCGTATGAGCAGTTCTTC
NA TRBJ1-1 TRBV5-1 NA CASSFGPGNTEAFF TGCGCCAGCAGCTTCGGACCAGGGAACACTGAAGCTTTCTTT